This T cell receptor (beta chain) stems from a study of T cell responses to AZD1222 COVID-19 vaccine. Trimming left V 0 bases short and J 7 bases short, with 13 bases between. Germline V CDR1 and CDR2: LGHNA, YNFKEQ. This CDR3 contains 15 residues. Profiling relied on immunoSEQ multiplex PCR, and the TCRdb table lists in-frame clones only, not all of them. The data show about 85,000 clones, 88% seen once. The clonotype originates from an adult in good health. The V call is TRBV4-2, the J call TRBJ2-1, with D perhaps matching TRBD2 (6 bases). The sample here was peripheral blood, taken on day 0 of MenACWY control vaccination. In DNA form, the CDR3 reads TGTGCCAGCAGCCAAGAAGCGGGTCCCACGAATGAGCAGTTCTTC. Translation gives CASSQEAGPTNEQFF.